Listed below are T cell receptor beta chains from one sample, sequenced in a study of monozygotic twins with inflammatory bowel disease. From the 5' RACE reads, TCRdb lists one entry per CDR3 protein and no DNA. This table lists under 150,000 distinct CDR3 sequences. Source material: blood. The receptors stem from a human donor with ulcerative colitis or Crohn's disease, or a healthy co-twin of an affected twin (not recorded which). The CDR3 runs from the conserved cysteine through the conserved F or W.

>TRBJ1-1|TRBV30
CAWSADTTLEAFF
>TRBJ1-6|TRBV7-2
CASSLVSPRSGPSALHF
>TRBJ2-1|TRBV7-6
CASSLALLGRLFF
>TRBJ2-5|TRBV20-1
CSASRGHQETQYF
>TRBJ2-1|TRBV6-1
CASSRDRGSSNEQFF
>TRBJ2-5|TRBV5-1
CASSLIREEETQYF
>TRBJ1-2|TRBV27
CASSLGSARGWYGYTF
>TRBJ1-4|TRBV20-1
CSVRGGWEKLFF
>TRBJ2-2|TRBV5-4
CASSNSGGPNTGELFF
>TRBJ1-2|TRBV20-1
CSARGVEDYGYTF
>TRBJ2-2|TRBV7-7
CASSLPGPGELFF
>TRBJ1-4|TRBV4-1
CASSLAREKLFF
>TRBJ1-1|TRBV20-1
CSARDGVGTEAFF
>TRBJ2-1|TRBV15
CATSGPSGGPPFNNEQFF
>TRBJ1-6|TRBV7-2
CAGGGRAQSPLHF
>TRBJ2-7|TRBV6-2/TRBV6-3
CASSYRNYEQYF
>TRBJ2-3|TRBV6-2/TRBV6-3
CASSRQTDTQYF
>TRBJ2-1|TRBV25-1
CASSEYRTAIAEQFF
>TRBJ2-7|TRBV18
CASSPLPKQGAAREQYF
>TRBJ2-1|TRBV6-5
CASSYGPEYPLNEQFF
>TRBJ2-3|TRBV20-1
CSARVKGGGLRDTQYF
>TRBJ1-1|TRBV5-1
CASSSNPAPMYTEAFF
>TRBJ1-3|TRBV10-3
CAIQGYDGNTIYF
>TRBJ1-1|TRBV12-3/TRBV12-4
CASTLRRGNTEAFF
>TRBJ1-1|TRBV20-1
CSALGQMNTEAFF
>TRBJ1-1|TRBV5-1
CASSTDFTGVTEAFF